The source of this T cell receptor beta chain is a study of T cells in Graves' hyperthyroidism and ophthalmopathy. The CDR3 has 14 residues. The V end lost 3 bases, the J end lost 0 bases, and 8 bases lay between the germline ends. Germline-derived CDR1 and CDR2 are SNHLY and FYNNEI. Amplification targeted TCR beta CDR3 regions from RNA transcripts. HTBI primers were employed in a first-round RT-PCR of the TCR CDR3. One entry per CDR3 protein results from TCRdb running MiXCR on the multiplex PCR reads. This sample has nearly 750,000 distinct CDR3 sequences, with just over 35% found just once. Study-wide results and limits: Most thyroid clonotypes expanded above 0.001 appeared in blood too.

In this sample, this clonotype turned up many times. Its matching antigen is unknown. No ophthalmopathy progression within 18 months constituted stable Graves' hyperthyroidism. With a duration under 2 months, the hyperthyroidism was newly diagnosed in patients aged 18 to 65. The TCR was taken from a middle-aged woman with Graves' hyperthyroidism. The sequenced sample was blood. The chain has TRBV2 and TRBJ1-2; D remains unclear. The CDR3 nucleotides read TGTGCCAGCAGTGAGCTGGCCGCTAACTATGGCTACACCTTC. Amino acid sequence: CASSELAANYGYTF.